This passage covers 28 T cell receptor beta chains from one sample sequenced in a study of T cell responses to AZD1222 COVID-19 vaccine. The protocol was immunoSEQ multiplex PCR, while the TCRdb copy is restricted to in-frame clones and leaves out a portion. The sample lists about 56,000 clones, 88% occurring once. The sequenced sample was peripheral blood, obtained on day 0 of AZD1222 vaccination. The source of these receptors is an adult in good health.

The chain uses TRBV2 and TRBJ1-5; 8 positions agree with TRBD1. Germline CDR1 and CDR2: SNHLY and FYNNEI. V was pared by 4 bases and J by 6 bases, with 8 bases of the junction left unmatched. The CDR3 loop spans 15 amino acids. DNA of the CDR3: TGTGCCAGCAGTGGGGGACAGGATATTGGTCAGCCCCAGCATTTT. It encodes CASSGGQDIGQPQHF. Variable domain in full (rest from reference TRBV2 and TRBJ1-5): EPEVTQTPSHQVTQMGQEVILRCVPISNHLYFYWYRQILGQKVEFLVSFYNNEISEKSEIFDDQFSVERPDGSNFTLKIRSTKLEDSAMYFCASSGGQDIGQPQHFGDGTRLSIL.

The CDR3 spells CASSETPGNTIYF. CDR3 nucleotides: TGTGCCAGCAGCGAGACCCCAGGAAACACCATATATTTT. The rearrangement uses TRBV3-1 (or the pseudogene TRBV3-2) and TRBJ1-3; no definite D call. The CDR3 is 13 residues long. The V and J ends lost 5 bases and 4 bases respectively, with 9 bases between them. The V gene's germline CDR1 is LGHDT and CDR2 YNNKEL (reference sequence).

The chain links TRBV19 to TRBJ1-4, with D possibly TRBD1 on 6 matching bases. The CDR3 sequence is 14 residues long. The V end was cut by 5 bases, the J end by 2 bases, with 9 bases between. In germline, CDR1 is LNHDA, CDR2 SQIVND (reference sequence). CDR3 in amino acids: CASSQTGTNEKLFF. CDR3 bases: TGTGCCAGTAGTCAGACAGGCACTAATGAAAAACTGTTTTTT.

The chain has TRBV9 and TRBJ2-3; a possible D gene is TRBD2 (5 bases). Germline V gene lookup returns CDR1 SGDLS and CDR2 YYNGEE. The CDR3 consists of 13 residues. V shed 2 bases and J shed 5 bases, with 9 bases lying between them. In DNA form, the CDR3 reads TGTGCCAGCAGCGTCGGACTCTTAGATACGCAGTATTTT. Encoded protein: CASSVGLLDTQYF.

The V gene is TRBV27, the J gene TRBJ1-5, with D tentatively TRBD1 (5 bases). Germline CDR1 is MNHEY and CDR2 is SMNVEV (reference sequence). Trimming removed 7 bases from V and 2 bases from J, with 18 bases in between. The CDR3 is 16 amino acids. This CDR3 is CASTPRGLGGNQPQHF. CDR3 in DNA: TGTGCCAGCACCCCTAGGGGCCTCGGAGGCAATCAGCCCCAGCATTTT.

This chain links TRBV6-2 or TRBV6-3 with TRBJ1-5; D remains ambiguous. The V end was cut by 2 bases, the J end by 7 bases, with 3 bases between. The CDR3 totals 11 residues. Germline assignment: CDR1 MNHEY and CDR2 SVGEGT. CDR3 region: CASSYPQPQHF. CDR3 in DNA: TGTGCCAGCAGTTACCCCCAGCCCCAGCATTTT.

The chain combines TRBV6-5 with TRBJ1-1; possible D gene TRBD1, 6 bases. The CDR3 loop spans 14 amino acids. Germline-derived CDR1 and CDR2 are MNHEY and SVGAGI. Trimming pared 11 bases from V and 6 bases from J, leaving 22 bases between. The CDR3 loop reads CAHSRGAEMAEAFF. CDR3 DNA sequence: TGTGCCCACAGTAGGGGGGCCGAAATGGCTGAAGCTTTCTTT.

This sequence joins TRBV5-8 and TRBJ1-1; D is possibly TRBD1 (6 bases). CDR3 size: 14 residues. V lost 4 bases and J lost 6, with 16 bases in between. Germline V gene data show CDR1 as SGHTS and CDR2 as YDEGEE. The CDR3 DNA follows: TGTGCCAGCAGCCTTCGCTCGGGGGCCGCTGAAGCTTTCTTT. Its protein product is CASSLRSGAAEAFF.

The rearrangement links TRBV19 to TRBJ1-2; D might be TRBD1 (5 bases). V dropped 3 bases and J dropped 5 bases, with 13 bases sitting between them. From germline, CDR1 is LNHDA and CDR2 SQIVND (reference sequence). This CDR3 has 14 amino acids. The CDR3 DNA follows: TGTGCCAGTAGTATCGGGACCCAAGGATATGGCTACACCTTC. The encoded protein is CASSIGTQGYGYTF.

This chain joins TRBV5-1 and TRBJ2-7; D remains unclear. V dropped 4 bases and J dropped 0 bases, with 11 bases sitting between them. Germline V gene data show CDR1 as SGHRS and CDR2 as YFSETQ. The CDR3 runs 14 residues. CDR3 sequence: CASSLDLRSYEQYF. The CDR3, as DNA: TGCGCCAGCAGCCTCGACTTGCGCTCCTACGAGCAGTACTTC.

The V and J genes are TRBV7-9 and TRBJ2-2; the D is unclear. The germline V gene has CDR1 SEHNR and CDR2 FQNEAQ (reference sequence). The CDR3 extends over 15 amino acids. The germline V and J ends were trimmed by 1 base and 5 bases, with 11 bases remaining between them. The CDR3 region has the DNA TGTGCCAGCAGCTTAGGGGCCATTAGGACCGGGGAGCTGTTTTTT. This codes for CASSLGAIRTGELFF.

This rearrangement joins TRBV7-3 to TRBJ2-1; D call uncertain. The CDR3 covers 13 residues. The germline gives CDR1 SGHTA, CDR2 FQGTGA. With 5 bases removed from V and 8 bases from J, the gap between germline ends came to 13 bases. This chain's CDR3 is CASSRALGDEQFF. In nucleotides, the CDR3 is TGTGCCAGCAGCCGCGCCCTAGGCGATGAGCAGTTCTTC.

CDR3: CAWSVQRGYGYTF. CDR3 in DNA: TGTGCCTGGAGTGTACAACGGGGTTACGGCTACACCTTC. The chain is built from TRBV30 and TRBJ1-2; D is ambiguous. Germline CDR1 is GTSNPN and CDR2 is SVGIG (reference sequence). V was cut by 0 bases and J by 8 bases, with 13 bases left in between. The CDR3 contains 13 residues.

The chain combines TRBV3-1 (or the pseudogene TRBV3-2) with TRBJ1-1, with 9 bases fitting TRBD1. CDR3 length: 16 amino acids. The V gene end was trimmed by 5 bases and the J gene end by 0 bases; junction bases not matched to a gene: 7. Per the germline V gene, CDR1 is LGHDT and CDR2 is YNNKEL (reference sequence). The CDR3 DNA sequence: TGTGCCAGCAGCGACCGGGACAGGGCTATGAACACTGAAGCTTTCTTT. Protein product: CASSDRDRAMNTEAFF.

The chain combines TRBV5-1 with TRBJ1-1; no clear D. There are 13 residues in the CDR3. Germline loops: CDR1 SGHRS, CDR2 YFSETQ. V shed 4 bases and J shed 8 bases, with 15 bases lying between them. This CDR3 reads CASSPLHGREAFF. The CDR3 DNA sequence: TGCGCCAGCAGCCCCCTCCACGGCCGCGAAGCTTTCTTT.

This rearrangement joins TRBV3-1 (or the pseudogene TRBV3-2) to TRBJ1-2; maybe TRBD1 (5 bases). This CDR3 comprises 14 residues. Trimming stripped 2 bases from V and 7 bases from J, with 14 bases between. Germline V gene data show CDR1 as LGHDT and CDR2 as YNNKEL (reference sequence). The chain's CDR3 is CASSQNPGGFGYTF. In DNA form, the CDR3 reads TGTGCCAGCAGCCAAAACCCGGGGGGTTTTGGCTACACCTTC.

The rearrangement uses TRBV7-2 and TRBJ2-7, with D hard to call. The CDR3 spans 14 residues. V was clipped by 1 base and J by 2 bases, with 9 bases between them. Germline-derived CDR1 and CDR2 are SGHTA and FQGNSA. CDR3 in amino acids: CASSLVFGAYEQYF. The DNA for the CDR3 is TGTGCCAGCAGCTTAGTGTTTGGTGCCTACGAGCAGTACTTC. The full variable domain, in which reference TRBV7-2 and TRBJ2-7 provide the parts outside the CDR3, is GAGVSQSPSNKVTEKGKDVELRCDPISGHTALYWYRQSLGQGLEFLIYFQGNSAPDKSGLPSDRFSAERTGGSVSTLTIQRTQQEDSAVYLCASSLVFGAYEQYFGPGTRLTVT.

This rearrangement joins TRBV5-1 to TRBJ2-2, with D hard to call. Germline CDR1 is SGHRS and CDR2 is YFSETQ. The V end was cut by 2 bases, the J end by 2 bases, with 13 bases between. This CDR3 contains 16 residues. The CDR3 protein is CASSFDPVRNTGELFF. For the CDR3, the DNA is TGCGCCAGCAGCTTTGACCCAGTTCGAAACACCGGGGAGCTGTTTTTT. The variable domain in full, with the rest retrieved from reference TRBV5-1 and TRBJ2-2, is KAGVTQTPRYLIKTRGQQVTLSCSPISGHRSVSWYQQTPGQGLQFLFEYFSETQRNKGNFPGRFSGRQFSNSRSEMNVSTLELGDSALYLCASSFDPVRNTGELFFGEGSRLTVL.

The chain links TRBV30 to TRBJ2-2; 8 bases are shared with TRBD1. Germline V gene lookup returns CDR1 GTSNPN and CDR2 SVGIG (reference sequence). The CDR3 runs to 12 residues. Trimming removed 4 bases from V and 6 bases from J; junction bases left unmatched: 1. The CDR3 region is CAWIQGAGELFF. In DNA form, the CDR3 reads TGTGCCTGGATACAGGGGGCCGGGGAGCTGTTTTTT.

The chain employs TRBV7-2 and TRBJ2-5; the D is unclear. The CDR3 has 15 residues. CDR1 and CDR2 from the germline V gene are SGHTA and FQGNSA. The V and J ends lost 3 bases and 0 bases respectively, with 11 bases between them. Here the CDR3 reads CASSFLRINQETQYF. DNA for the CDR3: TGTGCCAGCAGCTTTTTGCGGATTAACCAAGAGACCCAGTACTTC.

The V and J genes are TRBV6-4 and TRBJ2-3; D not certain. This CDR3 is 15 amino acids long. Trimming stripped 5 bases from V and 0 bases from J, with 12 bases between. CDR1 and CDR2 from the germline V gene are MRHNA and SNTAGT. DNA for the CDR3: TGTGCCAGCAGTCTTCAAGCTGGTAGCACAGATACGCAGTATTTT. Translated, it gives CASSLQAGSTDTQYF.

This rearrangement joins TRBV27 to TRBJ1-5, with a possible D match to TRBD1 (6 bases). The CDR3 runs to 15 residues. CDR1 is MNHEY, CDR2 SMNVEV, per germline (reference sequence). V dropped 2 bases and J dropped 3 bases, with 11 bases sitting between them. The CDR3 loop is CASSLRGQLNQPQHF. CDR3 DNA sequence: TGTGCCAGCAGTTTAAGGGGACAACTCAATCAGCCCCAGCATTTT.

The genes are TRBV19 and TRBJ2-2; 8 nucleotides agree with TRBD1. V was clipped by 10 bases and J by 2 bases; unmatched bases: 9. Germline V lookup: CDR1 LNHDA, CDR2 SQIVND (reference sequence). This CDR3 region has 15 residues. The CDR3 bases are TGTGCCACCCGACCGGACAGGGCTAACACCGGGGAGCTGTTTTTT. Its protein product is CATRPDRANTGELFF.

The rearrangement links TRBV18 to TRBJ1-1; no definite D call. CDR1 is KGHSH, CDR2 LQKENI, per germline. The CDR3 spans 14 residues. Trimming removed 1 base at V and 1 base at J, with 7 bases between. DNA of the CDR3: TGTGCCAGCTCACCACTGCGAGAGAACACTGAAGCTTTCTTT. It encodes CASSPLRENTEAFF.

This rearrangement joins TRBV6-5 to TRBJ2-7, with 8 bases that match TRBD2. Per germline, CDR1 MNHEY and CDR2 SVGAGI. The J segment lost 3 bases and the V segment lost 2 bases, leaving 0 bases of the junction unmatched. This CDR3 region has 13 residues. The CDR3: CASSYLAGYEQYF. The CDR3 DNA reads TGTGCCAGCAGTTACCTAGCGGGCTACGAGCAGTACTTC.

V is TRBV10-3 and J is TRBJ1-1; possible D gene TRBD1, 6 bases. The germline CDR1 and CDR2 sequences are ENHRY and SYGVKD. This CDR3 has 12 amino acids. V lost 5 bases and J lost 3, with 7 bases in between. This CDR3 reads CAISPGDTEAFF. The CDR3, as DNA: TGTGCCATCAGTCCAGGGGACACTGAAGCTTTCTTT.

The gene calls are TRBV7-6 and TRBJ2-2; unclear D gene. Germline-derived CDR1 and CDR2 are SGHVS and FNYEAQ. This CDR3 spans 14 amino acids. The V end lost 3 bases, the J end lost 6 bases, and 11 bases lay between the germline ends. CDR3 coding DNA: TGTGCCAGCAGCTTCGTAGGCGACGCCGGGGAGCTGTTTTTT. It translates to CASSFVGDAGELFF.

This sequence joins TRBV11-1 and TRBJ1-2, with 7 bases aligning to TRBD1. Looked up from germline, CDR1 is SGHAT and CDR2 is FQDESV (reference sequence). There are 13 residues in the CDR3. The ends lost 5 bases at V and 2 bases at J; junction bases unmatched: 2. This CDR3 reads CASSAGQNYGYTF. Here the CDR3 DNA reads TGTGCCAGCAGCGCGGGACAGAACTATGGCTACACCTTC.